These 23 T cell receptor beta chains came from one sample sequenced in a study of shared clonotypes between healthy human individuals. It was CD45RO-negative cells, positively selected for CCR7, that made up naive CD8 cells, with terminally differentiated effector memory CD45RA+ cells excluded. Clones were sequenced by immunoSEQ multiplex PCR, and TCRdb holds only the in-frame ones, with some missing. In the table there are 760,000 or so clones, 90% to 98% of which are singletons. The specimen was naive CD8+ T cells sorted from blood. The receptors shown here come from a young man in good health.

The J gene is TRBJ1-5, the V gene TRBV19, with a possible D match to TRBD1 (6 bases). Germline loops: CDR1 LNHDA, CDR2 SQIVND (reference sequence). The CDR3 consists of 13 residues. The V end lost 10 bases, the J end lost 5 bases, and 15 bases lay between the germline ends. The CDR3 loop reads CAIQGRVDQPQHF. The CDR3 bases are TGTGCCATTCAGGGGAGGGTAGATCAGCCCCAGCATTTT.

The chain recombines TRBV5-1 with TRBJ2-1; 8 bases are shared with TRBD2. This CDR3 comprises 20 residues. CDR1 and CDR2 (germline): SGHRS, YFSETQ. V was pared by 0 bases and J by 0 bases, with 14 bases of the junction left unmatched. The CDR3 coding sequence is TGCGCCAGCAGCTTGGGAGAAGCCGGGAGGGCCTTTAGCTCCTACAATGAGCAGTTCTTC. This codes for CASSLGEAGRAFSSYNEQFF.

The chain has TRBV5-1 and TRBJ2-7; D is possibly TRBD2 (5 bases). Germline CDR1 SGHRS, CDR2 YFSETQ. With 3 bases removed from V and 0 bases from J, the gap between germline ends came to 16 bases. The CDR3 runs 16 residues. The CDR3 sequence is CASSSREGLDSYEQYF. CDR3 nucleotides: TGCGCCAGCAGCTCCCGAGAGGGCCTGGACTCCTACGAGCAGTACTTC.

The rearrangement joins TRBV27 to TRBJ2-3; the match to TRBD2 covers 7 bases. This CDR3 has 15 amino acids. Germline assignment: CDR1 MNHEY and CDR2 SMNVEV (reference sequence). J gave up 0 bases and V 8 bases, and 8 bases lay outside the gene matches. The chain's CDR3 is CASHGRLASTDTQYF. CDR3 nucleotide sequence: TGTGCCAGCCACGGCCGACTAGCTAGCACAGATACGCAGTATTTT.

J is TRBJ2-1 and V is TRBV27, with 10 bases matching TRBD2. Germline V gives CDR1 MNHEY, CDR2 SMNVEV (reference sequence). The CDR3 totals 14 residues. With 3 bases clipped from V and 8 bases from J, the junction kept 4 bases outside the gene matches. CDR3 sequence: CASSLLAGGHEQFF. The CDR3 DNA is TGTGCCAGCAGTTTGTTAGCGGGAGGACATGAGCAGTTCTTC.

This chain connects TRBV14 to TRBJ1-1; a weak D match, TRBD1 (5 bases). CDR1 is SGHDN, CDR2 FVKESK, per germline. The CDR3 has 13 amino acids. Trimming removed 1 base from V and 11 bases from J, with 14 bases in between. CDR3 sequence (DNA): TGTGCCAGCAGCCAAGGGGGGTTAAGCGGGGCTTTCTTT. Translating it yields CASSQGGLSGAFF.

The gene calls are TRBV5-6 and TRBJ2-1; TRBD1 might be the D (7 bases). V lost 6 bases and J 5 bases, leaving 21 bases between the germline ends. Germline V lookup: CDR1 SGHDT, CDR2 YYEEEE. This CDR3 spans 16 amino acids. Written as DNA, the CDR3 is TGTGCCAGCAATAGACAGGGCGAGGGGAGGAACAATGAGCAGTTCTTC. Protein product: CASNRQGEGRNNEQFF.

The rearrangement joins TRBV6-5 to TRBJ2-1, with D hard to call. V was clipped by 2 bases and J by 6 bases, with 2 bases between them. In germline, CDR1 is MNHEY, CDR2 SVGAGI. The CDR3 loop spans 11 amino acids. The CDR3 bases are TGTGCCAGCAGTTACGCCAATGAGCAGTTCTTC. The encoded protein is CASSYANEQFF.

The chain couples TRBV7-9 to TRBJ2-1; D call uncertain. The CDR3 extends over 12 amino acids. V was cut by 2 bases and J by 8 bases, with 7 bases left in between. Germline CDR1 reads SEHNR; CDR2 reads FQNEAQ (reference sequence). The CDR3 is CASSLKVDEQFF. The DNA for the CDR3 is TGTGCCAGCAGCTTAAAAGTCGATGAGCAGTTCTTC.

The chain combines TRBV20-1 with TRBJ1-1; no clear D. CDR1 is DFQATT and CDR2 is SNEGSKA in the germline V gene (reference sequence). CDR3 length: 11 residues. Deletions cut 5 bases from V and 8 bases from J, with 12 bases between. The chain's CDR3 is CSAHFGEEAFF. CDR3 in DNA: TGCAGTGCTCACTTTGGGGAGGAAGCTTTCTTT.

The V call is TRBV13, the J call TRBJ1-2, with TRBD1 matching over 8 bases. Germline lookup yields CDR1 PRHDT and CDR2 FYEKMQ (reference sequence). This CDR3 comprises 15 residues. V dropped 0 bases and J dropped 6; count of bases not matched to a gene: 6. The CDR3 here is CASSLGTGTGDGYTF. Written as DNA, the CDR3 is TGTGCCAGCAGCTTAGGAACTGGGACAGGAGATGGCTACACCTTC.

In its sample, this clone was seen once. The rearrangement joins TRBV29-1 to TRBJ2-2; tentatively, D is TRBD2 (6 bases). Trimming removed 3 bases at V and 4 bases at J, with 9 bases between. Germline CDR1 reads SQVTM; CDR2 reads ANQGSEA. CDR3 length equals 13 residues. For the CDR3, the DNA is TGCAGCGTTGACCTAGCGAGCACCGGGGAGCTGTTTTTT. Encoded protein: CSVDLASTGELFF.

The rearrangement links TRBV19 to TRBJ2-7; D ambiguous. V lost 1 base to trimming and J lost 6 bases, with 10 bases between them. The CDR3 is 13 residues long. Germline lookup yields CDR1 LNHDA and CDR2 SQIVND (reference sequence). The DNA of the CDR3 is TGTGCCAGTAGTATAGGATGGGCGGCCGAGCAGTACTTC. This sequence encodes CASSIGWAAEQYF.

The CDR3 sequence: CASRERGWGETQYF. The DNA for the CDR3 is TGTGCCAGCCGAGAAAGGGGCTGGGGAGAGACCCAGTACTTC. V is TRBV7-6 and J is TRBJ2-5; perhaps TRBD1 as D (5 bases). Germline-derived CDR1 and CDR2 are SGHVS and FNYEAQ. The CDR3 is 14 residues long. Deletions cut 8 bases from V and 4 bases from J, with 17 bases between. The whole variable domain, remainder taken from reference TRBV7-6 and TRBJ2-5, is GAGVSQSPRYKVTKRGQDVALRCDPISGHVSLYWYRQALGQGPEFLTYFNYEAQQDKSGLPNDRFSAERPEGSISTLTIQRTEQRDSAMYRCASRERGWGETQYFGPGTRLLVL.

CDR3 DNA sequence: TGTGCCAGCAGCCCCGGGGCGGGAGGGCTCGACTCCTACGAGCAGTACTTC. Its translation is CASSPGAGGLDSYEQYF. The chain employs TRBV11-2 and TRBJ2-7; 9 nucleotides line up with TRBD2. Losses at the gene ends were 5 bases for V and 0 bases for J; bases not matched to a gene: 11. This CDR3 is built from 17 residues. Germline V gene lookup returns CDR1 SGHAT and CDR2 FQNNGV.

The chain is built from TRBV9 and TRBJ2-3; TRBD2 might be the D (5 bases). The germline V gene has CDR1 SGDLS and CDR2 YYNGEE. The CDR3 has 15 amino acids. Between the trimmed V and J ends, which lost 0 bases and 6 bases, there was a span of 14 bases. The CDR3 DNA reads TGTGCCAGCAGCGTAGATCTAGCCGGGGTCGATACGCAGTATTTT. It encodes CASSVDLAGVDTQYF.

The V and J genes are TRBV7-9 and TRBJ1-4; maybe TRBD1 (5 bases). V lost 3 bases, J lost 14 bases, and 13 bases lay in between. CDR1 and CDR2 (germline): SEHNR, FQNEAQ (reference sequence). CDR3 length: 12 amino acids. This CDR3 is CASSLGPGGLFF. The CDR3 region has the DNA TGTGCCAGCAGCTTGGGACCCGGGGGGCTGTTTTTT.

The CDR3 region has the DNA TGTGCCAGCAGTTTAATCGGACTAGCCTCCTACGAGCAGTACTTC. Its translation is CASSLIGLASYEQYF. This rearrangement joins TRBV28 to TRBJ2-7, with TRBD2 matching over 8 bases. The germline V gene has CDR1 MDHEN and CDR2 SYDVKM. The J segment lost 0 bases and the V segment lost 2 bases, leaving 3 bases of the junction unmatched. This CDR3 is 15 amino acids long.

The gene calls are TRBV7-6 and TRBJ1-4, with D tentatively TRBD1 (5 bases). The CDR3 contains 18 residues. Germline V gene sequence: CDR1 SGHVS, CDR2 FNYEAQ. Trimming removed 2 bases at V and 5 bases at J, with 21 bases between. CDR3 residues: CASSLSPVVGAPNEKLFF. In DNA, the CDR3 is TGTGCCAGCAGCTTAAGCCCTGTGGTAGGGGCCCCAAATGAAAAACTGTTTTTT.

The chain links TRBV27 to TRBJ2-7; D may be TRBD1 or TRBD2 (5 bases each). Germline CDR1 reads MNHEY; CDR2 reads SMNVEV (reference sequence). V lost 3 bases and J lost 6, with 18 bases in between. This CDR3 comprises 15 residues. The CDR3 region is CASSFFGRRGREQYF. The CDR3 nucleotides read TGTGCCAGCAGTTTTTTTGGGCGAAGGGGACGCGAGCAGTACTTC.

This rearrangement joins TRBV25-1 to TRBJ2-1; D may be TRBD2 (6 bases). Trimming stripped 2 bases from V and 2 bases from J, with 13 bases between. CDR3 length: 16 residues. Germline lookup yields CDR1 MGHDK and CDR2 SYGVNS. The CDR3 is CASSEVVGGPYNEQFF. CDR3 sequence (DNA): TGTGCCAGCAGTGAAGTAGTGGGAGGACCCTACAATGAGCAGTTCTTC.

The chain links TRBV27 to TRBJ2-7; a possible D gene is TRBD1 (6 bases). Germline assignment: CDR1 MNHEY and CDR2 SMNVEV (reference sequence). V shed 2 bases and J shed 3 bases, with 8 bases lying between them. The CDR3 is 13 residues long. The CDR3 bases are TGTGCCAGCAGTTTACTCAGGGGCTACGAGCAGTACTTC. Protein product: CASSLLRGYEQYF.

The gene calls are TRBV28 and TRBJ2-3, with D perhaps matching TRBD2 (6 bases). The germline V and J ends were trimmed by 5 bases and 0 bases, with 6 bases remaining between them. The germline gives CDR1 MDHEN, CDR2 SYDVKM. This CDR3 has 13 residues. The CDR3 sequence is CASSGTSTDTQYF. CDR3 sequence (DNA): TGTGCCAGCAGTGGGACTAGCACAGATACGCAGTATTTT.